These T cell receptor beta chains were read from a single sample in a study of CD8 T cells in Susac syndrome. TCRdb used MiXCR to reprocess the immunoSEQ multiplex PCR reads, holding one entry per CDR3 protein. The repertoire has 150,000 to 200,000 distinct CDR3 sequences, just over 90% of them found once; the top ten carry just over 0.13%. Sequenced: CD4+ T cells from PBMCs. The receptors come from a human donor in good health. Both conserved end residues are part of each CDR3. A D gene is named only where the DNA matches it firmly. Clone size is not always given. Where it is, it says once, few, many or a class for expanded clones.

TGTGCCAGCAGTTACGGGACAGGGGGCGAGGAAAAACTGTTTTTT	CASSYGTGGEEKLFF	TRBV6-5	TRBJ1-4	.	TRBD1
TGTGCCAGCAGTTTTGCCGAGGGGCAGCCCCAGCATTTT	CASSFAEGQPQHF	TRBV12-3/TRBV12-4	TRBJ1-5	.	.
TGCAGCGTTGGGGGGGCGGGTCAGCCCCAGCATTTT	CSVGGAGQPQHF	TRBV29-1	TRBJ1-5	.	.
TGTGCCGGTCGGGGGGACAGGGAAGAGACCCAGTACTTC	CAGRGDREETQYF	TRBV5-4	TRBJ2-5	once	TRBD1
TGCGCCAGCAGCCAAGCACTCCCCCTGGGTGAAAAACTGTTTTTT	CASSQALPLGEKLFF	TRBV4-1	TRBJ1-4	.	.
TGTGCCAGCAGTCGCGACAGGGCCGGCTACGAGCAGTACTTC	CASSRDRAGYEQYF	TRBV3-1	TRBJ2-7	.	TRBD1
TGTGCCAGCCGAACCTCGTCCGGGACCTTGGGCACTGAAGCTTTCTTT	CASRTSSGTLGTEAFF	TRBV3-1	TRBJ1-1	.	.
TGTGCCAGCAGGGGGACAGGGGGCGGCACTGAAGCTTTCTTT	CASRGTGGGTEAFF	TRBV2	TRBJ1-1	.	TRBD1
TGTGCCAGCAGCCCGACTAGCACGGAGACCCAGTACTTC	CASSPTSTETQYF	TRBV3-1	TRBJ2-5	.	TRBD2
TGTGCCAGCGGGACTAGCGGGGAACTCGGGGAGCAGTACTTC	CASGTSGELGEQYF	TRBV9	TRBJ2-7	.	TRBD2
TGCGCCAGCAGCTTGGACGGGGGGGCGACAGAGACCCAGTACTTC	CASSLDGGATETQYF	TRBV5-1	TRBJ2-5	.	TRBD2
TGCGCCAGCAGCCACCCCGGGGACTACGAGCAGTACTTC	CASSHPGDYEQYF	TRBV4-1	TRBJ2-7	.	.
TGCGCCAGCAGCTTTGGGATGGACAGGGGTTTGGTGAACACTGAAGCTTTCTTT	CASSFGMDRGLVNTEAFF	TRBV5-1	TRBJ1-1	.	TRBD1
TGTGCCAGCAGCCAGCGCCGGGACCAGAATACGCAGTATTTT	CASSQRRDQNTQYF	TRBV14	TRBJ2-3	.	.
TGCGCCAGCAGCTTGTTAGGATTAGCCAAAAACATTCAGTACTTC	CASSLLGLAKNIQYF	TRBV5-1	TRBJ2-4	.	.
TGCAGTGCCAAAGGGGGGGGCACTGAAGCTTTCTTT	CSAKGGGTEAFF	TRBV20-1	TRBJ1-1	.	.
TGCAGCGTTGCCCCGGGACAGGACACAGATACGCAGTATTTT	CSVAPGQDTDTQYF	TRBV29-1	TRBJ2-3	once	TRBD1
TGTGCCAGCAGTCGATTACAGGGAGGCGGAAACACCATATATTTT	CASSRLQGGGNTIYF	TRBV12-3/TRBV12-4	TRBJ1-3	.	.
TGTGCCAGCCGCCGCCGGGACAGTTTCTACGAGCAGTACTTC	CASRRRDSFYEQYF	TRBV28	TRBJ2-7	.	TRBD1
TGTGCCAGCAGCTTAACCCCTTACAACCGCGCGGCTGAAGCTTTCTTT	CASSLTPYNRAAEAFF	TRBV7-3	TRBJ1-1	.	.
TGTGCCAGCAGATTGACAGGCAATTCCTACGAGCAGTACTTC	CASRLTGNSYEQYF	TRBV2	TRBJ2-7	few	.
TGTGCCAGCAGTTTCCGGGATAATGGCTACACCTTC	CASSFRDNGYTF	TRBV12-3/TRBV12-4	TRBJ1-2	.	.
TGCAGTGCTAGAGACCCCGGGAAGAGCCTCAATCAGCCCCAGCATTTT	CSARDPGKSLNQPQHF	TRBV20-1	TRBJ1-5	.	.
TGTGCCAGCAAGGAGTATAATTCACCCCTCCACTTT	CASKEYNSPLHF	TRBV6-2/TRBV6-3	TRBJ1-6	once	.
TGTGCCAGCAGCCAAGGACTAGCCACAGATACGCAGTATTTT	CASSQGLATDTQYF	TRBV3-1	TRBJ2-3	.	TRBD2
TGTGCCAGCAACCCAACCGGGTCCACCTACGAGCAGTACTTC	CASNPTGSTYEQYF	TRBV3-1	TRBJ2-7	.	.
TGTGCCACGGCCCGGGCAGGGGGATCCGAGCAGTACTTC	CATARAGGSEQYF	TRBV6-2/TRBV6-3	TRBJ2-7	.	TRBD1
TGTGCCAGCAGCCCGGGACAGGAGCCCTACGAGCAGTACTTC	CASSPGQEPYEQYF	TRBV2	TRBJ2-7	.	TRBD1
TGCGCCACCAGGAGGGACAGGGTGGGTGAAGCTTTCTTT	CATRRDRVGEAFF	TRBV5-1	TRBJ1-1	once	TRBD1
TGTGCCAGTAGTCCTTGGTGGAGCCCCACAGATACGCAGTATTTT	CASSPWWSPTDTQYF	TRBV19	TRBJ2-3	.	.
TGTGCCATCAGTGGGACTAGCGGGGAGGGAAACATTCAGTACTTC	CAISGTSGEGNIQYF	TRBV10-3	TRBJ2-4	.	TRBD2
TGTGCCAGCTCACCTTTGACAGGGTCGGACGAGCAGTACTTC	CASSPLTGSDEQYF	TRBV18	TRBJ2-7	.	TRBD1
TGTGCCAGCAGTTCCAGTAGCCACGGGACTGCCCGGAATTCACCCCTCCACTTT	CASSSSSHGTARNSPLHF	TRBV6-5	TRBJ1-6	.	.
TGTGCCAGCAGCATCCGGGGAGGGACCAATTCACCCCTCCACTTT	CASSIRGGTNSPLHF	TRBV7-9	TRBJ1-6	once	.
TGCAGTGCTAGAGCACCTGGGACAGGGGTGACCCAGTACTTC	CSARAPGTGVTQYF	TRBV20-1	TRBJ2-5	.	TRBD1
TGTGCCAGCTCGCCCGAATGGCGTGGGGGCGGGATCGAGCAGTACTTC	CASSPEWRGGGIEQYF	TRBV18	TRBJ2-7	.	.
TGTGCCAGCACGGGACAGGGTAGCAATCAGCCCCAGCATTTT	CASTGQGSNQPQHF	TRBV19	TRBJ1-5	few	TRBD1
TGTGCCAGCAGGTACTACAGGAACACTGAAGCTTTCTTT	CASRYYRNTEAFF	TRBV6-5	TRBJ1-1	.	.
TGTGCCAGCAGTCATACAGGGCTGGACGGGGCCAACGTCCTGACTTTC	CASSHTGLDGANVLTF	TRBV6-6	TRBJ2-6	.	.
TGCGCCAGCAGCCCGACCGATCACCAAGAGACCCAGTACTTC	CASSPTDHQETQYF	TRBV4-1	TRBJ2-5	.	.
TGCGCCAGCAGCCTACCCTTCGGAGGGGCGAACACCGGGGAGCTGTTTTTT	CASSLPFGGANTGELFF	TRBV5-1	TRBJ2-2	.	.
TGTGCCAGCAGTTACTACAGGGGCTCCTATGGCTACACCTTC	CASSYYRGSYGYTF	TRBV6-5	TRBJ1-2	.	TRBD1
TGTGCGGGGGGGCGAGGGAACTATGGCTACACCTTC	CAGGRGNYGYTF	TRBV28	TRBJ1-2	.	.